The clone carrying this T cell receptor beta chain was seen more than once but under ten times. With 60 Vbeta and 13 Jbeta primers, the PCR was carried out. Only in-frame clones appear in the TCRdb table, and some are missing; sequencing was by immunoSEQ multiplex PCR. The sample yields around 110,000 clones, about 70% seen once. The entry originates in a study of cytomegalovirus exposure and HLA in healthy donors. Germline V gene data show CDR1 as MNHNY and CDR2 as SVGAGI (reference sequence). The J segment lost 3 bases and the V segment lost 6 bases, leaving 5 bases of the junction unmatched. CDR3 length: 13 amino acids.

The sequence was collected from a woman aged 25 to 39 in good health and CMV-seronegative. What was sequenced was PBMCs. V is TRBV6-6 and J is TRBJ2-7; 7 bases match TRBD2. This CDR3 is CASRPRTSYEQYF. CDR3 sequence (DNA): TGTGCCAGCAGACCCCGGACTAGCTACGAGCAGTACTTC.